This TCR beta chain was captured in a study of T-cell reconstitution after alpha-beta-depleted transplantation in children (dated by TCRdb to 2016 to 2018). A note on the overall study: T-cell immune reconstitution after TCRalphabeta/CD19-depleted allogeneic hematopoietic cell transplantation in children was quantitatively tracked in the study by means of TCR repertoire profiling.

The method behind the library was PCR. The sequencer listed for this sample is Illumina HiSeq 2500. TCR library preparation used molecular barcoding, with unique molecular identifiers applied to normalize quantification of the TCRbeta repertoire. TCRdb reprocessing: public reads trimmed at Q25 with fastp, clones called with MiXCR, in-frame beta chains kept. Duplicate CDR3 protein sequences are folded into a single record with the most common DNA and genes. The sample table lists 250,000 to 350,000 distinct CDR3 sequences, roughly 9.5% of them with a count of one. Around 10% of the sample belongs to the ten largest clones. V is pared back by 4 bases and J by 3 bases, with 10 bases lying between the germline termini. Via the germline V gene, CDR1 is MNHEY and CDR2 SVGAGI. From its cysteine to its phenylalanine, the CDR3 spans 13 amino acids. This entry keeps only the CDR3 DNA: 39 bases, framed from base 1.

About this clonotype: Its recognized antigen is unknown. No base-level quality is on record; no much larger clone is a single base apart.

The input for sequencing was PBMCs from the stem cell graft donor, taken from the stem cell graft. The chain joins TRBV6-5 to TRBJ2-7; a tentative D match to TRBD1 spans 6 bases. This TCR came from a human donor who donated a stem cell graft to a child with SCID. The base sequence is TGTGCCAGCAGTTCGGACAGAGTCTACGAGCAGTACTTC. The encoded protein is CASSSDRVYEQYF.